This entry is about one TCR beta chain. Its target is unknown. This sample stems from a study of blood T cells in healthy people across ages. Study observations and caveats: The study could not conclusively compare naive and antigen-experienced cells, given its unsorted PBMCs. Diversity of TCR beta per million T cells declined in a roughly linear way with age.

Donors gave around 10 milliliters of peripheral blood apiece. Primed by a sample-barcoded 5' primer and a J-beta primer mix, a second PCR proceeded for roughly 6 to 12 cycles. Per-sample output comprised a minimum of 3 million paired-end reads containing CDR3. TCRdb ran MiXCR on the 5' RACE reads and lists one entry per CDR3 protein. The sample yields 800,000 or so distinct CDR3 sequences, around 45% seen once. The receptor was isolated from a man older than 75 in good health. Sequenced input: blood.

The CDR3 sequence is CASSLGLAEYNEQFF. CDR3 sequence (DNA): TGTGCCAGCAGCTTGGGACTAGCGGAATACAATGAGCAGTTCTTC. The chain links TRBV7-2 to TRBJ2-1; the match to TRBD2 covers 11 bases. Germline V lookup: CDR1 SGHTA, CDR2 FQGNSA. Unmatched junction bases numbered 2, after V lost 3 bases and J lost 4 bases. This CDR3 is built from 15 residues.